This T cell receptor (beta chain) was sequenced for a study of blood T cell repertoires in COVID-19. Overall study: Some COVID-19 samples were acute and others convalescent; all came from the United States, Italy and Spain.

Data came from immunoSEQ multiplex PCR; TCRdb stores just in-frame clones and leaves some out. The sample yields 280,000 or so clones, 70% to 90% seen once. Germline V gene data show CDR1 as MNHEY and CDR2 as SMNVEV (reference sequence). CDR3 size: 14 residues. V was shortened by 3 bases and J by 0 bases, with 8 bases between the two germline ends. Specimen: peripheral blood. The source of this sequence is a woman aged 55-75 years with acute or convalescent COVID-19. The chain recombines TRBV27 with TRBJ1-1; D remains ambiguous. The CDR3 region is CASSFYSMNTEAFF. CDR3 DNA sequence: TGTGCCAGCAGTTTTTACAGTATGAACACTGAAGCTTTCTTT.